This T cell receptor beta chain comes out of a study of identical twins. Study-wide findings and caveats: Among monozygotic twins, out-of-frame TCR alpha sharing exceeded what models predicted. Weaker excess twin sharing was observed in beta out-of-frame sequences.

The germline CDR1 and CDR2 sequences are SGHRS and YFSETQ. V was clipped by 5 bases and J by 2 bases; unmatched bases: 10. There are 16 residues in the CDR3. Note on this clonotype: As yet, its antigen is unknown.

Template switching (which added a universal primer site) was used, and cDNA carried unique molecular identifiers. Each CDR3 protein is one row after TCRdb ran MiXCR on the 5' RACE reads. The sample yields some 570,000 distinct CDR3 sequences, 20% to 25% seen once. These data were also reused for a study on yellow fever vaccine responses in identical twins.

Sample: CD4+ T cells sorted from blood. The V and J genes are TRBV5-1 and TRBJ2-3; 8 nucleotides align to TRBD2. This clonotype originated in a woman under 30 in good health. DNA of the CDR3: TGCGCCAGCAGTAACTCGGGGGGGCCCAACACAGATACGCAGTATTTT. Protein: CASSNSGGPNTDTQYF.